Listed below are T cell receptor beta chains from one sample, sequenced in a study of T cells in narcolepsy. The repertoire was sequenced with immunoSEQ multiplex PCR; TCRdb's copy has only in-frame clones and lacks some. The table lists about 35,000 clones, 65% to 85% of them singletons, with 1% to 1.2% in the top ten. Sequenced input: memory (CD45RA-) CD4+ T cells from blood. These receptors came from a human donor in good health. CDR3s include the opening cysteine and the closing phenylalanine or tryptophan. A D gene is named only where the DNA matches it firmly. The size of a clone is reported for some rows only, either as once, few or many, or as a class for expanded clones.

NA,TRBJ2-5,TRBV27,NA,CASSAGQRMGVTQYF,TGTGCCAGCAGTGCAGGACAGAGAATGGGGGTGACCCAGTACTTC
NA,TRBJ1-1,TRBV28,NA,CASSRDGVMNTEAFF,TGTGCCAGCAGCCGTGACGGCGTGATGAACACTGAAGCTTTCTTT
TRBD2,TRBJ2-3,TRBV4-3,NA,CASSLEPSGGAGVNTQYF,TGCGCCAGCAGCCTCGAACCTAGCGGGGGGGCCGGAGTAAATACGCAGTATTTT
NA,TRBJ1-3,TRBV19,NA,CASRFSASGNTIYF,TGTGCCAGTCGTTTTTCAGCTTCTGGAAACACCATATATTTT
TRBD1,TRBJ2-5,TRBV7-9,few,CASTTGGYETQYF,TGTGCCAGCACTACAGGGGGCTATGAGACCCAGTACTTC
NA,TRBJ1-2,TRBV20-1,NA,CSAGGPWGYTF,TGCAGTGCCGGGGGGCCGTGGGGCTACACCTTC
NA,TRBJ1-1,TRBV6-5,once,CASSYSVTNTEAFF,TGTGCCAGCAGTTACTCGGTGACGAACACTGAAGCTTTCTTT
TRBD2,TRBJ2-1,TRBV6-1,NA,CASKLAGPTYNEQFF,TGTGCCAGCAAGCTAGCGGGGCCTACCTACAATGAGCAGTTCTTC
TRBD2,TRBJ2-1,TRBV7-2,NA,CASRSGVSNEQFF,TGTGCCAGCCGGAGCGGGGTCAGCAATGAGCAGTTCTTC
NA,TRBJ2-1,TRBV14,NA,CASSQDLANEQFF,TGTGCCAGCAGCCAAGATCTAGCTAATGAGCAGTTCTTC
TRBD1,TRBJ1-3,TRBV11-2,NA,CASSWGQRTSGNTIYF,TGTGCCAGCAGCTGGGGACAGCGGACCTCTGGAAACACCATATATTTT
NA,TRBJ1-4,TRBV7-8,NA,CASSPEEKLFF,TGTGCCAGCAGCCCTGAAGAAAAACTGTTTTTT
NA,TRBJ2-7,TRBV28,NA,CASSRNYEQYF,TGTGCCAGCAGTCGAAACTACGAGCAGTACTTC
TRBD1,TRBJ1-2,TRBV5-1,NA,CASSLPPGGGYTF,TGCGCCAGCAGCCTTCCTCCAGGGGGAGGCTACACCTTC
NA,TRBJ2-1,TRBV5-1,NA,CASSLDAVTYNEQFF,TGCGCCAGCAGCTTGGATGCGGTAACCTACAATGAGCAGTTCTTC
TRBD1,TRBJ1-4,TRBV4-3,NA,CASSPGQGVEKLFF,TGCGCCAGCAGCCCGGGACAGGGGGTTGAAAAACTGTTTTTT